What follows are 8 T cell receptor beta chains derived from one specimen sequenced in a study of metastatic and nonmetastatic thyroid tumors. TCRdb re-clonotyped the PCR reads through MiXCR. In the table there are about 41,000 clones, 20% to 25% of which are singletons. All patients were treatment-naive before thyroid surgery. The sequencing sample was made of tumor tissue. The receptors come from a female donor with papillary thyroid cancer or a benign thyroid nodule (not recorded which). Some clones in this sample may be carry-over from other donors' samples.

By proportion, this clone is medium-sized (0.01 to 0.1%). The J gene is TRBJ1-3, the V gene TRBV24-1; D is ambiguous. Between the trimmed V and J ends, which lost 10 bases and 1 base, there was a span of 4 bases. CDR1 KGHDR and CDR2 SFDVKD come from the germline V gene. The CDR3 is 11 residues long. DNA for the CDR3: TGTGCCACAAGTTCTGGAAACACCATATATTTT. Translation: CATSSGNTIYF.

This clone was seen once. The chain employs TRBV18 and TRBJ2-3; a weak D match, TRBD1 (6 bases). Germline assignment: CDR1 KGHSH and CDR2 LQKENI. Trimming removed 6 bases at V and 2 bases at J, with 12 bases between. The CDR3 loop spans 14 amino acids. The CDR3 DNA follows: TGTGCCAGCTCCAGGGGTAGCGACACAGATACGCAGTATTTT. It encodes CASSRGSDTDTQYF.

V and J are TRBV6-8 and TRBJ2-7, with 10 bases lining up with TRBD2. In germline, CDR1 is MNHGY, CDR2 SAAAGT. The CDR3 loop spans 15 amino acids. J was trimmed by 5 bases and V by 6 bases; bases with no gene match: 10. CDR3 coding DNA: TGTGCCAGCAGCCCCTCAGCGGGAGGGCCAAACGAGCAGTACTTC. Its protein is CASSPSAGGPNEQYF.

This clone was recorded a few times. The chain joins TRBV28 to TRBJ2-5, with D possibly TRBD2 on 7 matching bases. V shed 2 bases and J shed 4 bases, with 17 bases lying between them. Germline V gene sequence: CDR1 MDHEN, CDR2 SYDVKM. The CDR3 contains 16 residues. As DNA, the CDR3 is TGTGCCAGCAGTTTAGGGGGGGCGCTAGGTGTAGAGACCCAGTACTTC. Its protein product is CASSLGGALGVETQYF.

This clone was counted between two and nine times. The J gene is TRBJ2-7, the V gene TRBV27; D ambiguous. V lost 2 bases and J 4 bases, leaving 9 bases between the germline ends. This CDR3 is 13 amino acids long. Germline V gene data show CDR1 as MNHEY and CDR2 as SMNVEV (reference sequence). The DNA of the CDR3 is TGTGCCAGCAGTTTAGGGCAGGATTACGAGCAGTACTTC. Translating gives CASSLGQDYEQYF.

This clone was counted a few times. The chain is built from TRBV27 and TRBJ2-7, with TRBD2 matching 12 bases. Germline V gene sequence: CDR1 MNHEY, CDR2 SMNVEV (reference sequence). The CDR3 totals 15 residues. Trimming cost V 4 bases and J 3 bases; bases outside gene matches: 4. The CDR3 sequence: CASSYLAGGFYEQYF. The CDR3 DNA reads TGTGCCAGCAGTTACCTAGCGGGAGGGTTCTACGAGCAGTACTTC.

This clone was observed a few times. The chain couples TRBV12-3 or TRBV12-4 to TRBJ2-2, with 8 bases aligning to TRBD2. CDR3 size: 16 residues. V was clipped by 6 bases and J by 7 bases; unmatched bases: 13. The CDR3 loop is CASSPTSGLDGGELFF. The CDR3 region has the DNA TGTGCCAGCAGCCCCACTAGCGGACTAGACGGCGGGGAGCTGTTTTTT.

This clone was observed a handful of times. The rearrangement uses TRBV28 and TRBJ1-2; TRBD1 matches 8 bases. Germline assignment: CDR1 MDHEN and CDR2 SYDVKM. The CDR3 contains 13 residues. V was clipped by 7 bases and J by 6 bases; unmatched bases: 7. CDR3 nucleotides: TGTGCCAGCATTACTCTGACAGGGGATGGCTACACCTTC. It encodes CASITLTGDGYTF.